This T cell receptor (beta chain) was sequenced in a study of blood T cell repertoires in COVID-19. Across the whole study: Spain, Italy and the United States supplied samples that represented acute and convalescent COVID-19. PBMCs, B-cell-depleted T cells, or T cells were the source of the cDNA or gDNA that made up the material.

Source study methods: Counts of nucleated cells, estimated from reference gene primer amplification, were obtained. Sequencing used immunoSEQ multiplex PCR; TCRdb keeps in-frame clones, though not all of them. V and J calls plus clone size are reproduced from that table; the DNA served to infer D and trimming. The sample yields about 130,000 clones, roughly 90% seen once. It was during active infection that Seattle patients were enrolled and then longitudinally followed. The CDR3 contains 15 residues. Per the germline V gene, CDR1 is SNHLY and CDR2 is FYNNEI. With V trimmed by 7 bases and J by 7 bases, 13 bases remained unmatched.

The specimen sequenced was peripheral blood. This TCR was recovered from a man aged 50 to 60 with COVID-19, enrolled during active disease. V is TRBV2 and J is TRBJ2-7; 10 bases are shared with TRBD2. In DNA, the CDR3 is TGTGCCAGCACCGGAAGAGCGGGAGGGTTAAGGGAGCAGTACGTC. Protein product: CASTGRAGGLREQYV.